These 28 T cell receptor beta chains share one sample of origin, sequenced in a study of radiation and T cells in renal cell carcinoma. Indicated treatment: 15 Gy SBRT to primary tumor, nephrectomy 4 weeks later. Profiling relied on immunoSEQ multiplex PCR, and the TCRdb table lists in-frame clones only, not all of them. Among around 15,000 clones listed, about 50% were seen once. Sequencing used tumor tissue, obtained from a patient whose treatment included radiotherapy and nephrectomy. Receptors originate from a woman aged 55-70 years with renal cell carcinoma.

This clone has a handful of counts. DNA of the CDR3: TGTGCCAGCAGCTTCTTCCGACAGGGGGCTGGAAACACCATATATTTT. Protein sequence: CASSFFRQGAGNTIYF. V and J are TRBV21-1 and TRBJ1-3; the table's D call, TRBD1, was not checked against the DNA. TRBV21-1 is deemed a pseudogene. The CDR3 covers 16 residues.

Many counts were recorded for this clone. The genes are TRBV19 and TRBJ2-5, with D uncertain. Per germline, CDR1 LNHDA and CDR2 SQIVND (reference sequence). There are 13 residues in the CDR3. The V end was cut by 7 bases, the J end by 5 bases, with 14 bases between. The CDR3 here is CASTKSGLETQYF. Here the CDR3 DNA reads TGTGCCAGTACTAAATCCGGATTGGAGACCCAGTACTTC.

V and J are TRBV29-1 and TRBJ1-2; no clear D gene. Germline V gene sequence: CDR1 SQVTM, CDR2 ANQGSEA. V lost 6 bases and J lost 5, with 7 bases in between. The length of the CDR3 is 10 residues. CDR3 nucleotides: TGCAGCGTATCCGGGTATGGCTACACCTTC. As protein: CSVSGYGYTF.

The V and J genes are TRBV5-1 and TRBJ1-2; TRBD1 matches 7 bases. This CDR3 contains 14 residues. The J segment lost 4 bases and the V segment lost 0 bases, leaving 3 bases of the junction unmatched. In germline, CDR1 is SGHRS, CDR2 YFSETQ. CDR3 protein: CASSLVDRAYGYTF. For the CDR3, the DNA is TGCGCCAGCAGCTTGGTCGACAGGGCCTATGGCTACACCTTC.

V usage is TRBV28 and J usage is TRBJ2-3; 7 nucleotides line up with TRBD1. The CDR3 totals 16 residues. Germline V gives CDR1 MDHEN, CDR2 SYDVKM. J gave up 4 bases and V 5 bases, and 12 bases lay outside the gene matches. CDR3 sequence (DNA): TGTGCCAGCAGTGCCCAAGGGGGCGCCTCCGCAGATACGCAGTATTTT. Encoded protein: CASSAQGGASADTQYF.

This clone has only a few counts. This clone may be a read error of a much larger clone one base away. The CDR3 is CASSWDTYEQYF. In nucleotides, the CDR3 is TGTGCCAGCAGTTGGGACACCTACGAGCAGTACTTC. The chain employs TRBV6-5 and TRBJ2-7; TRBD1 might be the D (6 bases). Trimming took 4 bases from V and 2 from J, leaving 6 bases between them. The germline V gene has CDR1 MNHEY and CDR2 SVGAGI. The CDR3 length is 12 residues.

The genes are TRBV2 and TRBJ1-1; D is undetermined. Trimming removed 6 bases from V and 5 bases from J, with 13 bases in between. The CDR3 totals 13 residues. Germline V lookup: CDR1 SNHLY, CDR2 FYNNEI. CDR3 region: CASSGREYTEAFF. CDR3 bases: TGTGCCAGCAGCGGGAGGGAGTATACTGAAGCTTTCTTT.

This clone was observed many times. This chain links TRBV7-2 with TRBJ1-4, with 9 bases matching TRBD1. The CDR3 sequence is 15 residues long. V dropped 4 bases and J dropped 5; count of bases not matched to a gene: 5. Germline values: CDR1 SGHTA, CDR2 FQGNSA. CDR3 sequence (DNA): TGTGCCAGCAGCTCCAGGGACAGGGCAAATGAAAAACTGTTTTTT. Amino acid sequence: CASSSRDRANEKLFF. The whole variable domain, filled in from reference TRBV7-2 and TRBJ1-4, reads GAGVSQSPSNKVTEKGKDVELRCDPISGHTALYWYRQSLGQGLEFLIYFQGNSAPDKSGLPSDRFSAERTGGSVSTLTIQRTQQEDSAVYLCASSSRDRANEKLFFGSGTQLSVL.

The V gene is TRBV9, the J gene TRBJ2-3, with D perhaps assigned TRBD1 or TRBD2 (5 bases each). This CDR3 is built from 13 residues. The V end was cut by 0 bases, the J end by 15 bases, with 17 bases between. The germline gives CDR1 SGDLS, CDR2 YYNGEE. This chain's CDR3 is CASSVGIRDRYYF. CDR3 DNA sequence: TGTGCCAGCAGCGTAGGAATAAGGGACCGTTACTATTTT.

V usage is TRBV6-5 and J usage is TRBJ2-7; TRBD1 matches 7 bases. Germline trimming cut 8 bases from V and 2 bases from J; bases unmatched to any gene: 12. This CDR3 has 15 residues. Per germline, CDR1 MNHEY and CDR2 SVGAGI. The CDR3 coding sequence is TGTGCCAGCCCATCAGAGGGGGACAGAACCTACGAGCAGTACTTC. Its protein is CASPSEGDRTYEQYF.

This clone appeared once. V is TRBV19 and J is TRBJ2-7, with D possibly called TRBD1 or TRBD2 (5 bases each). The ends were cut back, 3 bases at V and 2 bases at J, with 14 bases in the middle. The CDR3 length is 15 residues. Germline V gene sequence: CDR1 LNHDA, CDR2 SQIVND (reference sequence). CDR3 loop: CASSIMRGKPYEQYF. CDR3 coding DNA: TGTGCCAGTAGTATCATGAGGGGTAAGCCCTACGAGCAGTACTTC.

The V and J genes are TRBV19 and TRBJ2-7; perhaps TRBD1 as D (6 bases). Trimming removed 5 bases at V and 3 bases at J, with 14 bases between. In germline, CDR1 is LNHDA, CDR2 SQIVND (reference sequence). This CDR3 has 14 amino acids. Here the CDR3 DNA reads TGTGCCAGTAGTTTCGCGACAGGTCACTACGAGCAGTACTTC. This gives the protein CASSFATGHYEQYF.

This clone was recorded a few times. V usage is TRBV29-1 and J usage is TRBJ2-5; the D gene is possibly TRBD2 (6 bases). The CDR3 loop spans 14 amino acids. Germline assignment: CDR1 SQVTM and CDR2 ANQGSEA. Deletions cut 0 bases from V and 5 bases from J, with 13 bases between. CDR3 loop: CSVEEESGGETQYF. The CDR3 DNA sequence: TGCAGCGTTGAAGAGGAGAGTGGAGGGGAGACCCAGTACTTC.

This chain joins TRBV9 and TRBJ1-2, with 9 positions matching TRBD1. The CDR3 sequence is 14 residues long. J was trimmed by 7 bases and V by 0 bases; bases with no gene match: 4. The V gene's germline CDR1 is SGDLS and CDR2 YYNGEE. The CDR3 DNA reads as TGTGCCAGCAGCGTAGTGGGACAGGGAGGTGGCTACACCTTC. Translating gives CASSVVGQGGGYTF.

This clone turned up a few times. The chain uses TRBV6-1 and TRBJ1-1, with 7 bases aligning to TRBD1. This CDR3 spans 13 amino acids. V lost 4 bases to trimming and J lost 7 bases; unmatched junction nucleotides: 6. Germline CDR1 is MNHNS and CDR2 is SASEGT. The CDR3 loop reads CASSGDSRSEAFF. The CDR3 DNA sequence: TGTGCCAGCAGTGGGGACAGTCGGAGTGAAGCTTTCTTT.

The chain recombines TRBV6-1 with TRBJ1-3; the D gene is possibly TRBD1 (6 bases). Germline lookup yields CDR1 MNHNS and CDR2 SASEGT. Trimming took off 2 bases at V and 2 bases at J, with 7 bases between the two ends. The CDR3 contains 14 residues. In DNA, the CDR3 is TGTGCCAGCAGTGAAAGGACAGCTGGAAACACCATATATTTT. Protein product: CASSERTAGNTIYF.

The gene calls are TRBV6-5 and TRBJ2-2, with D possibly called TRBD1 or TRBD2 (7 bases each). The CDR3 has 16 residues. Trimming left V 0 bases short and J 6 bases short, with 14 bases between. The germline V gene has CDR1 MNHEY and CDR2 SVGAGI. The CDR3 DNA follows: TGTGCCAGCAGTTACTCGGGGAGGGGGCGCCCCGGGGAGCTGTTTTTT. It specifies CASSYSGRGRPGELFF.

The gene calls are TRBV28 and TRBJ1-1; TRBD1 is a possible D gene (5 bases). Germline loops: CDR1 MDHEN, CDR2 SYDVKM. The CDR3 is 12 amino acids. Trimming removed 5 bases from V and 7 bases from J, with 11 bases in between. The CDR3 DNA follows: TGTGCCAGCAGTGGGACGGAACATGAAGCTTTCTTT. Translation: CASSGTEHEAFF.

This clone was observed a few times. The genes are TRBV11-2 and TRBJ2-7; perhaps D is TRBD1 or TRBD2 (5 bases each). V shed 4 bases and J shed 1 base, with 14 bases lying between them. CDR3 size: 15 residues. Germline V CDR1 and CDR2: SGHAT, FQNNGV. In DNA, the CDR3 is TGTGCCAGCAGCTCCTCCGGGACGATGTCCTACGAGCAGTACTTC. Protein product: CASSSSGTMSYEQYF. Full variable domain (missing parts from reference TRBV11-2 and TRBJ2-7): EAGVAQSPRYKIIEKRQSVAFWCNPISGHATLYWYQQILGQGPKLLIQFQNNGVVDDSQLPKDRFSAERLKGVDSTLKIQPAKLEDSAVYLCASSSSGTMSYEQYFGPGTRLTVT.

This chain connects TRBV5-1 to TRBJ2-5; 8 bases map to TRBD2. CDR3 size: 15 residues. Germline V gene lookup returns CDR1 SGHRS and CDR2 YFSETQ. The ends lost 3 bases at V and 3 bases at J; junction bases unmatched: 7. The CDR3 reads CASSYREREKETQYF. CDR3 nucleotides: TGCGCCAGCAGCTATAGGGAGCGGGAGAAAGAGACCCAGTACTTC.

The CDR3 DNA is TGTGCCACAAAGGGACGCCAGAGGGACGAGCAGTACTTC. The encoded protein is CATKGRQRDEQYF. This sequence joins TRBV6-6 and TRBJ2-7; perhaps D is TRBD1 or TRBD2 (5 bases each). Germline CDR1 is MNHNY and CDR2 is SVGAGI (reference sequence). V was pared by 10 bases and J by 5 bases, with 18 bases between. CDR3 length: 13 amino acids.

This rearrangement joins TRBV27 to TRBJ1-5; D might be TRBD1 (5 bases). CDR3 size: 16 residues. V was trimmed by 5 bases and J by 0 bases, leaving 14 bases between them. CDR1 MNHEY and CDR2 SMNVEV come from the germline V gene (reference sequence). The CDR3 region has the DNA TGTGCCAGCAGTCCACGCGGGGGATATAGCAATCAGCCCCAGCATTTT. It translates to CASSPRGGYSNQPQHF.

This rearrangement joins TRBV7-9 to TRBJ2-3; D might be TRBD1 (5 bases). V was pared by 5 bases and J by 0 bases, with 15 bases between. CDR1 and CDR2 (germline): SEHNR, FQNEAQ (reference sequence). The CDR3 is 16 residues long. The CDR3 bases are TGTGCCAGCAGCCTCCTAGGACACATTAGCACAGATACGCAGTATTTT. It codes for CASSLLGHISTDTQYF.

This clone has more than one count but fewer than ten. This chain's CDR3 is CASSLAPGAGEQYF. The CDR3 DNA is TGCGCCAGCAGCTTAGCACCAGGGGCTGGCGAGCAGTACTTC. This chain uses TRBV5-1 with TRBJ2-7, with a tentative D call TRBD1 (6 bases). The V gene's germline CDR1 is SGHRS and CDR2 YFSETQ. V was trimmed by 2 bases and J by 6 bases, leaving 15 bases between them. The CDR3 spans 14 residues.

With regard to this clone: A single base is all that separates this from a far larger clone, so a read error is likely. The sample carries other DNA sequences with the same CDR3. The J gene is TRBJ2-7, the V gene TRBV9; possible D gene TRBD2, 5 bases. Germline V CDR1 and CDR2: SGDLS, YYNGEE. Deletions cut 4 bases from V and 1 base from J, with 9 bases between. The CDR3 totals 13 residues. The CDR3 is CASSSGLSYEQYF. The CDR3 DNA reads TGTGCCAGCAGCTCCGGACTGTCCTACGAGCAGTACTTC.

This clone was detected only a few times. The CDR3 here is CASNLGQGARETQYF. In DNA, the CDR3 is TGTGCCAGCAATCTGGGACAGGGGGCAAGGGAGACCCAGTACTTC. V usage is TRBV2 and J usage is TRBJ2-5, with 12 bases aligning to TRBD1. Per the germline V gene, CDR1 is SNHLY and CDR2 is FYNNEI. The CDR3 has 15 amino acids. The V segment lost 7 bases and the J segment 5 bases; nucleotides outside the gene matches: 8.

In this sample, this clone turned up once. The chain is built from TRBV6-1 and TRBJ1-5; D is undetermined. Germline CDR1 MNHNS, CDR2 SASEGT. Trimming left V 7 bases short and J 4 bases short, with 17 bases between. The CDR3 covers 15 residues. CDR3 sequence (DNA): TGTGCCAGCACCGAAAACCCAGTTCAGAATCAGCCCCAGCATTTT. It is translated as CASTENPVQNQPQHF.

The V and J genes are TRBV29-1 and TRBJ1-6; D possibly corresponds to TRBD1 (5 bases). This CDR3 contains 13 residues. From germline, CDR1 is SQVTM and CDR2 ANQGSEA. V shed 5 bases and J shed 7 bases, with 12 bases lying between them. The CDR3 loop is CSVSRDRNSPLHF. In DNA, the CDR3 is TGCAGCGTTAGTAGAGACAGAAATTCACCCCTCCACTTT.